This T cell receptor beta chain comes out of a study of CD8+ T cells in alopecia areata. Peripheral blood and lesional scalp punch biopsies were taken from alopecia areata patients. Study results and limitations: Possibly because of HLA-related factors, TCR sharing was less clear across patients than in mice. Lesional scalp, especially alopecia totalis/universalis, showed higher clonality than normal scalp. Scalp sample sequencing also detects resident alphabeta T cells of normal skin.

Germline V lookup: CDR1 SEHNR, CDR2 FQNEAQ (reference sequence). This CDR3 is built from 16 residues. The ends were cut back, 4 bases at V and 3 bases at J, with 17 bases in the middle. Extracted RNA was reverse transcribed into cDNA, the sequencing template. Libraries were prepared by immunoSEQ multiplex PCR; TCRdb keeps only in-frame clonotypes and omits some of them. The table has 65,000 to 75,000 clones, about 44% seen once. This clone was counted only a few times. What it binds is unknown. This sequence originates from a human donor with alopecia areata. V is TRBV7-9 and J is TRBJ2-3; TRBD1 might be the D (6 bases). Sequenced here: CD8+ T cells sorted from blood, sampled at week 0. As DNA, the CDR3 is TGTGCCAGCAGCTCCGCTCGGGACAAATTAACAGATACGCAGTATTTT. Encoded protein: CASSSARDKLTDTQYF. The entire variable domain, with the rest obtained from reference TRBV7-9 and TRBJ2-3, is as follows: DTGVSQNPRHKITKRGQNVTFRCDPISEHNRLYWYRQTLGQGPEFLTYFQNEAQLEKSRLLSDRFSAERPKGSFSTLEIQRTEQGDSAMYLCASSSARDKLTDTQYFGPGTRLTVL.